The clone carrying this T cell receptor beta chain is labeled as medium-sized (0.01 to 0.1%). This sample was taken from a study of tumor-infiltrating lymphocytes in oesophageal squamous cell carcinoma. The CDR3 is 16 amino acids. CDR1 SGHVS and CDR2 FNYEAQ come from the germline V gene. V gave up 5 bases and J gave up 2 bases; unmatched junction bases: 11. One entry per CDR3 protein, called by TCRdb with MiXCR from the PCR reads. The sample records 5,500 to 6,500 distinct CDR3 sequences, 13% to 15% being singletons. The sample taken for sequencing was normal esophageal tissue next to the tumor. This sequence originates from a male donor with esophageal squamous cell carcinoma. The gene calls are TRBV7-6 and TRBJ1-1; 7 nucleotides match TRBD1. In nucleotides, the CDR3 is TGTGCCAGCAGCCCAGGGACAGCCCGGTCTAACACTGAAGCTTTCTTT. It translates to CASSPGTARSNTEAFF.